These 29 T cell receptor beta chains were sequenced from one sample in a study of T cells in Graves' hyperthyroidism and ophthalmopathy. The source material, RNA transcripts, was used to amplify TCR beta CDR3 regions. With the HTBI primer set, the TCR CDR3 went through a first round of RT-PCR. TCRdb passed the multiplex PCR reads through MiXCR, listing each CDR3 protein once. The profile shows about 600,000 distinct CDR3 sequences, about 16% of them singletons. Sequencing was carried out using blood. The receptors were sampled from a middle-aged woman with Graves' ophthalmopathy.

This clonotype has a handful of counts. CDR3 protein: CASSVEGAFRAGELFF. DNA for the CDR3: TGTGCCAGCAGCGTAGAAGGGGCGTTTCGGGCCGGGGAGCTGTTTTTT. The chain employs TRBV9 and TRBJ2-2; a weak D match, TRBD1 (5 bases). Trimming removed 0 bases at V and 6 bases at J, with 15 bases between. This CDR3 has 16 amino acids. Germline CDR1 is SGDLS and CDR2 is YYNGEE.

The gene calls are TRBV2 and TRBJ2-5, with D tentatively TRBD2 (5 bases). CDR3 length: 14 amino acids. Germline V CDR1 and CDR2: SNHLY, FYNNEI. Trimming shortened V by 11 bases and J by 0 bases, and 16 bases separated the two germline ends. The CDR3 sequence is CAFEGMEDQETQYF. The CDR3 nucleotides read TGTGCCTTCGAAGGGATGGAGGACCAAGAGACCCAGTACTTC.

This clonotype was detected many times. V and J are TRBV28 and TRBJ2-1; no firm D call. Trimming stripped 4 bases from V and 7 bases from J, with 11 bases between. CDR3 length: 13 residues. The germline V gene has CDR1 MDHEN and CDR2 SYDVKM. CDR3 sequence: CASSSPPQNEQFF. The CDR3 DNA is TGTGCCAGCAGTTCACCTCCACAGAATGAGCAGTTCTTC.

This clonotype turned up a few times. This chain uses TRBV19 with TRBJ2-2, with a tentative D call TRBD2 (5 bases). V lost 5 bases, J lost 2 bases, and 18 bases lay in between. Germline CDR1 reads LNHDA; CDR2 reads SQIVND (reference sequence). The CDR3 runs 17 residues. The CDR3 DNA sequence: TGTGCCAGTAGTCTCCTGCGGGTCAACCCAAACACCGGGGAGCTGTTTTTT. It encodes CASSLLRVNPNTGELFF.

Many counts were recorded for this clonotype. The chain recombines TRBV11-1 with TRBJ2-3; 10 bases map to TRBD2. With V trimmed by 7 bases and J by 2 bases, 9 bases remained unmatched. Germline loops: CDR1 SGHAT, CDR2 FQDESV (reference sequence). This CDR3 contains 16 residues. CDR3 nucleotide sequence: TGTGCCAGCACCACAAGCGGGAGGGCCTTCACAGATACGCAGTATTTT. As protein: CASTTSGRAFTDTQYF.

The V and J genes are TRBV20-1 and TRBJ1-2; the match to TRBD1 covers 7 bases. Unmatched junction bases numbered 7, after V lost 5 bases and J lost 4 bases. CDR1 is DFQATT and CDR2 is SNEGSKA in the germline V gene (reference sequence). CDR3 length equals 13 residues. The CDR3 region is CSAPETGFYGYTF. The CDR3 DNA sequence: TGCAGTGCTCCGGAGACAGGGTTCTATGGCTACACCTTC.

This clonotype came up many times. The chain links TRBV2 to TRBJ1-4; D is undetermined. The germline CDR1 and CDR2 sequences are SNHLY and FYNNEI. V lost 6 bases and J lost 5, with 4 bases in between. The CDR3 sequence is 11 residues long. The CDR3 DNA is TGTGCCAGCAGCCAGAATGAAAAACTGTTTTTT. It is translated as CASSQNEKLFF.

This clonotype was detected ten times or more. The V gene is TRBV6-1, the J gene TRBJ2-2, with 8 bases identical to TRBD1. Germline V gene lookup returns CDR1 MNHNS and CDR2 SASEGT. The V and J ends lost 6 bases and 0 bases, in that order; junction bases with no gene match: 6. The CDR3 consists of 16 residues. CDR3 in DNA: TGTGCCAGCAGGAGACGGACAGGGACGAACACCGGGGAGCTGTTTTTT. Encoded protein: CASRRRTGTNTGELFF.

This sequence joins TRBV20-1 and TRBJ2-3; 10 bases line up with TRBD2. The CDR3 runs to 15 residues. J was trimmed by 4 bases and V by 3 bases; bases with no gene match: 7. CDR1 and CDR2 from the germline V gene are DFQATT and SNEGSKA (reference sequence). This CDR3 is CSASAASGSADTQYF. CDR3 nucleotide sequence: TGCAGTGCTAGCGCAGCTAGCGGGAGCGCAGATACGCAGTATTTT.

Note on this clonotype: A much bigger clone sits one base away, suggesting this may be a read error. The chain carries TRBV7-2 and TRBJ2-3; D is undetermined. CDR1 is SGHTA, CDR2 FQGNSA, per germline. V was shortened by 5 bases and J by 4 bases, with 7 bases between the two germline ends. The length of the CDR3 is 12 residues. This CDR3 is CASSQLSDTQYF. CDR3 coding DNA: TGTGCCAGCAGCCAACTTTCAGATACGCAGTATTTT.

This clonotype was observed at least ten times. V gene TRBV12-3 or TRBV12-4 combines with J gene TRBJ2-1; 10 nucleotides match TRBD2. After removal of 6 bases from V and 6 bases from J, the junction contained 5 bases not matched to a gene. CDR3 length: 14 amino acids. This CDR3 is CASSISGRGNEQFF. The CDR3 coding sequence is TGTGCCAGCAGCATAAGCGGGAGGGGCAATGAGCAGTTCTTC.

This clonotype appeared a few times. The chain joins TRBV2 to TRBJ1-2; 7 bases are shared with TRBD1. Losses at the gene ends were 6 bases for V and 11 bases for J; bases not matched to a gene: 9. CDR3 length equals 12 residues. From germline, CDR1 is SNHLY and CDR2 FYNNEI. As DNA, the CDR3 is TGTGCCAGCAGCCCCCGACAGGGCGGATACACCTTC. It translates to CASSPRQGGYTF.

This clonotype has ten or more counts. The CDR3 loop reads CASSSLAAGYEQYF. CDR3 DNA: TGTGCCAGCAGCTCTCTAGCGGCGGGGTACGAGCAGTACTTC. The chain has TRBV7-9 and TRBJ2-7, with TRBD2 matching over 7 bases. V was clipped by 4 bases and J by 4 bases; unmatched bases: 7. This CDR3 contains 14 residues. The germline CDR1 and CDR2 sequences are SEHNR and FQNEAQ (reference sequence).

This chain joins TRBV30 and TRBJ2-1; possibly TRBD1 for D (6 bases). V was clipped by 5 bases and J by 4 bases, with 9 bases between them. Germline assignment: CDR1 GTSNPN and CDR2 SVGIG (reference sequence). This CDR3 is built from 12 residues. The CDR3 region is CAWRRGYNEQFF. The CDR3, as DNA: TGTGCCTGGCGTAGGGGGTACAATGAGCAGTTCTTC.

This clonotype was observed at least ten times. The CDR3 loop is CASSFGGTSSYEQYF. The CDR3 DNA reads TGTGCCAGCAGTTTCGGCGGTACGAGCTCCTACGAGCAGTACTTC. The gene calls are TRBV28 and TRBJ2-7; D gene ambiguous. Germline CDR1 reads MDHEN; CDR2 reads SYDVKM. This CDR3 has 15 residues. Trimming pared 3 bases from V and 0 bases from J, leaving 12 bases between.

The DNA of the CDR3 is TGTGCCAGCGGCCCCAGGGGGCCCATAGGGGATGAGCAGTTCTTC. This translates into CASGPRGPIGDEQFF. The chain employs TRBV6-1 and TRBJ2-1, with 8 bases that match TRBD1. CDR1 and CDR2 (germline): MNHNS, SASEGT. With 8 bases clipped from V and 8 bases from J, the junction kept 14 bases outside the gene matches. The CDR3 is 15 amino acids.

This clonotype appeared many times. The gene calls are TRBV12-3 or TRBV12-4 and TRBJ2-2, with 7 positions matching TRBD2. The CDR3 has 15 residues. V was clipped by 7 bases and J by 5 bases; unmatched bases: 10. This CDR3 is CASIEMGGKTGELFF. CDR3 bases: TGTGCCAGCATTGAGATGGGGGGGAAAACCGGGGAGCTGTTTTTT.

At least ten counts were recorded for this clonotype. The V gene is TRBV3-1, the J gene TRBJ2-3; 11 nucleotides align to TRBD2. Germline assignment: CDR1 LGHDT and CDR2 YNNKEL (reference sequence). The trim removed 6 bases at V and 4 bases at J, leaving 6 bases unmatched. The CDR3 has 15 amino acids. The CDR3 reads CASSTLAGGSDTQYF. The CDR3 region has the DNA TGTGCCAGCAGTACCCTAGCGGGAGGTTCAGATACGCAGTATTTT.

Ten or more counts support this clonotype. The chain uses TRBV30 and TRBJ1-5, with D uncertain. CDR3 length: 14 amino acids. The V end was cut by 4 bases, the J end by 2 bases, with 12 bases between. Germline CDR1 and CDR2: GTSNPN and SVGIG (reference sequence). The CDR3 sequence: CAWNRDGGNQPQHF. CDR3 DNA sequence: TGTGCCTGGAACCGGGATGGGGGCAATCAGCCCCAGCATTTT.

The sample holds a few counts of this clonotype. The V gene is TRBV6-2 or TRBV6-3, the J gene TRBJ1-5, with D possibly matching TRBD1 (5 bases). The CDR3 is made up of 13 amino acids. V lost 7 bases and J 6 bases, leaving 13 bases between the germline ends. The V gene's germline CDR1 is MNHEY and CDR2 SVGEGT. CDR3 in amino acids: CASNDVGGQPQHF. DNA for the CDR3: TGTGCCAGCAACGACGTGGGGGGTCAGCCCCAGCATTTT.

This clonotype was seen repeatedly, ten times or more. V usage is TRBV5-1 and J usage is TRBJ1-2; 9 bases align to TRBD1. Germline values: CDR1 SGHRS, CDR2 YFSETQ. This CDR3 has 17 residues. V lost 3 bases and J lost 3; bases outside the gene matches: 12. CDR3 sequence reads: CASSWSPGQGIDYGYTF. CDR3 DNA: TGCGCCAGCAGCTGGAGCCCGGGACAGGGTATTGACTATGGCTACACCTTC. Full variable domain (rest looked up from reference TRBV5-1 and TRBJ1-2): KAGVTQTPRYLIKTRGQQVTLSCSPISGHRSVSWYQQTPGQGLQFLFEYFSETQRNKGNFPGRFSGRQFSNSRSEMNVSTLELGDSALYLCASSWSPGQGIDYGYTFGSGTRLTVV.

This clonotype was found many times. V and J are TRBV20-1 and TRBJ1-5, with D tentatively TRBD1 (5 bases). The CDR3 length is 13 residues. V lost 3 bases, J lost 1 base, and 7 bases lay in between. In germline, CDR1 is DFQATT, CDR2 SNEGSKA (reference sequence). In nucleotides, the CDR3 is TGCAGTGCTAGTGACAGAAGCAATCAGCCCCAGCATTTT. Protein: CSASDRSNQPQHF.

This clonotype was recorded many times. The rearrangement uses TRBV5-1 and TRBJ2-3; D possibly corresponds to TRBD2 (6 bases). Germline CDR1 SGHRS, CDR2 YFSETQ. This CDR3 has 16 residues. The V end lost 0 bases, the J end lost 1 base, and 12 bases lay between the germline ends. The CDR3 spells CASSLALSGGTDTQYF. The DNA of the CDR3 is TGCGCCAGCAGCTTGGCCCTTAGCGGAGGCACAGATACGCAGTATTTT.

J is TRBJ2-3 and V is TRBV6-1; the match to TRBD1 covers 10 bases. Germline trimming cut 10 bases from V and 1 base from J; bases unmatched to any gene: 5. The germline CDR1 and CDR2 sequences are MNHNS and SASEGT. CDR3 length: 14 residues. The chain's CDR3 is CATEGTGGTDTQYF. The CDR3 DNA sequence: TGTGCCACCGAGGGGACAGGGGGCACAGATACGCAGTATTTT.

The chain links TRBV5-5 to TRBJ1-5; D uncertain. Germline V lookup: CDR1 SGHKS, CDR2 YYEKEE (reference sequence). The CDR3 extends over 15 amino acids. V was pared by 1 base and J by 1 base, with 9 bases between. For the CDR3, the DNA is TGTGCCAGCAGCTTGTTCTGGTCGAGCAATCAGCCCCAGCATTTT. Protein sequence: CASSLFWSSNQPQHF. Using reference TRBV5-5 and TRBJ1-5 for the parts outside the CDR3, the full variable domain is DAGVTQSPTHLIKTRGQQVTLRCSPISGHKSVSWYQQVLGQGPQFIFQYYEKEERGRGNFPDRFSARQFPNYSSELNVNALLLGDSALYLCASSLFWSSNQPQHFGDGTRLSIL.

This clonotype was counted between two and nine times. The gene calls are TRBV7-2 and TRBJ2-2, with 12 bases that match TRBD2. Germline V gene lookup returns CDR1 SGHTA and CDR2 FQGNSA. V lost 1 base to trimming and J lost 6 bases; unmatched junction nucleotides: 3. The CDR3 sequence is 16 residues long. DNA of the CDR3: TGTGCCAGCAGCTTAGGACTAGCGGGGGCCGCCGGGGAGCTGTTTTTT. Its protein is CASSLGLAGAAGELFF.

This chain uses TRBV7-9 with TRBJ1-5, with a tentative D call TRBD1 (6 bases). Germline values: CDR1 SEHNR, CDR2 FQNEAQ (reference sequence). This CDR3 is built from 15 residues. V was shortened by 2 bases and J by 3 bases, with 11 bases between the two germline ends. The CDR3 coding sequence is TGTGCCAGCAGCTTATCGGGACAACTCAATCAGCCCCAGCATTTT. Residues: CASSLSGQLNQPQHF.

Only a few counts were recorded for this clonotype. A much larger clone lies a single base off, so this may be a read error. This chain joins TRBV4-2 and TRBJ1-5; 9 bases line up with TRBD1. J gave up 0 bases and V 4 bases, and 1 base lay outside the gene matches. Germline V gives CDR1 LGHNA, CDR2 YNFKEQ. There are 15 residues in the CDR3. The CDR3 bases are TGTGCCAGCAGCCGGACAGGGGATAGCAATCAGCCCCAGCATTTT. Its translation is CASSRTGDSNQPQHF.

In this sample, this clonotype turned up a few times. This chain joins TRBV12-3 or TRBV12-4 and TRBJ2-6; D remains ambiguous. V shed 6 bases and J shed 1 base, with 10 bases lying between them. This CDR3 is built from 15 residues. The CDR3 nucleotides are TGTGCCAGCAGGTTTAGGATTTCTGGGGCCAACGTCCTGACTTTC. Its translation is CASRFRISGANVLTF.